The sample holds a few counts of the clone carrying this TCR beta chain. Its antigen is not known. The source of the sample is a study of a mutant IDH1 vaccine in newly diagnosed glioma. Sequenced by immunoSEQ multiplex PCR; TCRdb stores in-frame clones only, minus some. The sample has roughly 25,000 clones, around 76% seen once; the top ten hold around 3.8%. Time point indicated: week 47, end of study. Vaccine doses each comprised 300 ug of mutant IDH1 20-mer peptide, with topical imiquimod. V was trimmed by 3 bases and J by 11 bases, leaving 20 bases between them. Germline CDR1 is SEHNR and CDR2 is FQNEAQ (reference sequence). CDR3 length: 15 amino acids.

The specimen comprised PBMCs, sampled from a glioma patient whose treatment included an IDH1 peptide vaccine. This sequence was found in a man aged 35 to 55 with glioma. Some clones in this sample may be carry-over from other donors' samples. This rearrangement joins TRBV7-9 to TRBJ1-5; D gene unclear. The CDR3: CASSFSSIEGRAQHF. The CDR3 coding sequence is TGTGCCAGCAGCTTCAGTTCGATTGAGGGAAGGGCCCAGCATTTT.